Below, one T cell receptor (beta chain) is given with its context. Its antigen is still unknown. No base quality information exists; no much larger clone differs at one position. These data belong to a study of T cell responses to AZD1222 COVID-19 vaccine (dated by TCRdb to 2020 to 2022). Describing the broader study: A total of approximately 240 trial participants underwent TCR sequencing, of whom 200 to 220 received two doses of AZD1222 and around 26 received two doses of the MenACWY control vaccine. Trial participants were enrolled by age into subgroups of 18-55, 56-69 and 70-plus years, and around 150, 29 and 61 TCR-sequenced participants, respectively, were included in these subgroups.

The CDR3 regions of human TCRbeta chains were analyzed by immunosequencing. Regarding the original processing steps: TCRs in the repertoires were matched against a reference library of SARS-CoV-2-specific TCRs that had been generated with the MIRA antigen-specificity platform. Breadth was defined as the fraction of unique TCRs that were SARS-CoV-2-associated, and depth was defined as the fraction of total T cells that were SARS-CoV-2-associated. Using the MIRA data, each spike-specific TCR was mapped to the spike region that the TCR reacts to and placed in a CD4 or CD8 class. Log10-transformed breadth and depth values were compared by one-way ANOVA with Sidak's multiple comparisons tests. In TCRdb, the immuneACCESS table is reduced to in-frame sequences with V and J assigned. These tables do not hold every clone; where another copy was compared, an unresolved V gene accounts for under half, and the others remain unexplained. The V and J calls and clone size were taken over from that table, and D and trimming were inferred from the DNA. A total of under 200,000 clones appear in this sample, 90% to 95% of them only once. In total, the top ten clones hold around 3.6% of the sample.

Overall results and qualifications from the work: Reportedly, almost half of the unique spike-specific TCRs recognized epitopes lying outside the regions that are mutated in the B.1.351 and B.1.1.7 variants. Conclusions about previously exposed vaccinees were limited because only six AZD1222 recipients were SARS-CoV-2 seropositive at baseline. In the small 56-69-year group, the increase in depth fell short of significance, most likely because of low power. After two AZD1222 doses, spike-specific TCR breadth and depth were significantly higher than at day 0 and than in MenACWY recipients. Participants were mostly white British, with more females than males. The authors suggested clonal diversity may have been underestimated. Because no samples from the day 14 peak response were available, repertoires could be characterized only after the peak T cell response. CD4 TCRs associated with the vaccine covered the entire spike protein, and the dominant responses were in regions 160-218 and 743-854.

The intended sense of this specimen's time point label: about 28 days (+/-7) after the second vaccine dose. The sample's treatment or condition label is to be understood as: meningococcal conjugate vaccine given as trial control. Vaccinee samples came from UK trials COV001 and COV002, including a single-blind randomized controlled phase 2/3 trial of AZD1222 (ChAdOx1 nCoV-19) in healthy adults. Trial participant PBMC samples were collected at day 0 and day 28 after the second dose for TCRbeta chain sequencing. The junction shows trimming of 0 bases on V and 10 bases on J, plus 17 bases between the germline ends. Spanning cysteine to phenylalanine, the CDR3 consists of 14 amino acids. Just the 42-base CDR3 DNA is kept, in frame starting at base 1. CDR1 SGDLS and CDR2 YYNGEE were looked up in the germline V gene.

The sample was peripheral blood, taken 28 days after the second dose of the MenACWY control vaccine. The chain is encoded by TRBV9 joined to TRBJ2-7, and perhaps TRBD2 as D gene, on 5 matching bases. This clonotype originated in an adult who received the MenACWY meningococcal vaccine as a control. The base sequence is TGTGCCAGCAGCGTAGCGGACGCGTTCGGGGTACAGTACTTC. It is translated as CASSVADAFGVQYF.